This is a list of T cell receptor beta chains from one sample in a study of blood T cell repertoires in COVID-19. Profiled with immunoSEQ multiplex PCR; TCRdb holds only in-frame clones, not every one. The data show about 110,000 clones, with 84% seen just once and roughly 7.9% held by the top ten. Material for sequencing was peripheral blood. Every receptor here comes from a woman of 80 years or more with active or convalescent COVID-19. Both conserved end residues are part of each CDR3. D genes are given only for firm matches. A clone size is listed for some rows: how often the clone was seen (once, few, many), or a class if it is expanded.

v_call,clone_size,d_call,j_call,cdr3_aa,cdr3_nt
TRBV6-1,.,.,TRBJ1-1,CASSEDRYTEAFF,TGTGCCAGCAGTGAAGACCGGTACACTGAAGCTTTCTTT
TRBV28,.,.,TRBJ1-2,CASSLAARGYGYTF,TGTGCCAGCAGTTTGGCAGCTAGGGGCTATGGCTACACCTTC
TRBV28,.,.,TRBJ2-1,CASSVIKGNEQFF,TGTGCCAGCAGTGTTATCAAGGGGAATGAGCAGTTCTTC
TRBV11-2,.,.,TRBJ2-1,CASSEGGGGYNEQFF,TGTGCCAGCAGCGAAGGGGGGGGTGGCTACAATGAGCAGTTCTTC
TRBV4-2,.,TRBD1,TRBJ2-2,CASSQDSGQGLRTGELFF,TGTGCCAGCAGCCAAGATAGTGGACAGGGGCTTCGGACCGGGGAGCTGTTTTTT
TRBV27,.,TRBD1,TRBJ2-2,CASRGRTGDQSGELFF,TGTGCCAGCAGGGGGAGGACAGGGGATCAGAGCGGGGAGCTGTTTTTT
TRBV5-1,.,TRBD1,TRBJ1-1,CASSTGGTEAFF,TGCGCCAGCAGCACAGGGGGCACTGAAGCTTTCTTT
TRBV5-1,.,.,TRBJ1-6,CASSPALGVYSPLHF,TGCGCCAGCAGCCCAGCCCTCGGAGTATATTCACCCCTCCACTTT
TRBV5-1,.,TRBD2,TRBJ2-7,CASSPLPGGAYEQYF,TGCGCCAGCAGCCCGCTCCCGGGAGGTGCCTACGAGCAGTACTTC
TRBV6-6,.,.,TRBJ2-3,CASSYRGQSTDTQYF,TGTGCCAGCAGTTATCGGGGACAAAGCACAGATACGCAGTATTTT
TRBV6-5,once,.,TRBJ1-2,CASSYAGWLDGYTF,TGTGCCAGCAGTTACGCGGGCTGGTTAGATGGCTACACCTTC
TRBV7-8,.,.,TRBJ2-5,CASSRDLAAQYF,TGTGCCAGCAGCCGGGACTTGGCGGCCCAGTACTTC
TRBV7-9,few,TRBD2,TRBJ2-7,CASSPRLANILMEQYF,TGTGCCAGCAGTCCTAGACTAGCGAATATACTTATGGAGCAGTACTTC
TRBV7-9,.,.,TRBJ1-1,CASSLRGTEAFF,TGTGCCAGCAGCTTAAGGGGCACTGAAGCTTTCTTT
TRBV28,.,TRBD2,TRBJ2-2,CASKRSGKGYTGELFF,TGTGCCAGCAAGAGAAGCGGGAAGGGGTACACCGGGGAGCTGTTTTTT
TRBV5-4,.,.,TRBJ1-5,CASSLGGDQPQHF,TGTGCCAGCAGCTTGGGAGGAGATCAGCCCCAGCATTTT
TRBV19,once,TRBD1,TRBJ1-4,CASTPGQGAGKLFF,TGTGCCAGTACCCCCGGGCAGGGGGCGGGGAAACTGTTTTTT
TRBV28,.,.,TRBJ2-5,CASSSPRLAGQETQYF,TGTGCCAGCAGTTCTCCTCGGCTAGCCGGGCAAGAGACCCAGTACTTC
TRBV2,many,.,TRBJ1-3,CASSWTVSGNTIYF,TGTGCCAGCAGTTGGACAGTCTCTGGAAACACCATATATTTT
TRBV18,once,TRBD2,TRBJ2-7,CASSPLAGGSSYEQYF,TGTGCCAGCTCACCACTAGCGGGAGGTAGTTCCTACGAGCAGTACTTC
TRBV9,few,TRBD2,TRBJ2-7,CASSVSGTGGGEQYF,TGTGCCAGCAGCGTATCCGGGACGGGAGGCGGCGAGCAGTACTTC
TRBV5-4,.,TRBD1,TRBJ1-1,CASSLWGNRGRTEAFF,TGTGCCAGCAGCTTGTGGGGGAACAGGGGTAGGACTGAAGCTTTCTTT
TRBV6-5,many,.,TRBJ1-2,CASSLQEYYGYTF,TGTGCCAGCAGTCTTCAGGAATACTATGGCTACACCTTC
TRBV18,.,.,TRBJ2-5,CASSHRVQETQYF,TGTGCCAGCTCTCACAGGGTTCAAGAGACCCAGTACTTC
TRBV9,.,TRBD2,TRBJ2-7,CASSETSGNEQYF,TGTGCCAGCAGTGAGACTAGCGGGAACGAGCAGTACTTC
TRBV14,.,TRBD2,TRBJ2-5,CASSPLLGTSGQETQYF,TGTGCCAGCAGCCCCCTTTTGGGGACTAGCGGACAAGAGACCCAGTACTTC
TRBV29-1,.,TRBD1,TRBJ2-1,CSAEGQVHNEQFF,TGCAGCGCCGAGGGACAGGTCCACAATGAGCAGTTCTTC
TRBV5-1,.,.,TRBJ1-1,CASSIQIATEAFF,TGCGCCAGCAGCATACAAATAGCCACTGAAGCTTTCTTT
TRBV19,.,TRBD2,TRBJ2-1,CASSRTSGEGEQFF,TGTGCCAGTAGTAGGACTAGCGGAGAGGGTGAGCAGTTCTTC
TRBV5-1,.,.,TRBJ2-3,CASSLAESGSTDTQYF,TGCGCCAGCAGCTTGGCCGAGTCCGGGAGCACAGATACGCAGTATTTT
TRBV24-1,once,TRBD1,TRBJ1-1,CATRPDRGSTEAFF,TGTGCCACCAGACCTGACAGGGGGAGTACTGAAGCTTTCTTT
TRBV28,.,TRBD1,TRBJ1-2,CASSFGTGIYGYTF,TGTGCCAGCAGTTTCGGGACAGGGATCTATGGCTACACCTTC
TRBV10-3,.,TRBD2,TRBJ2-3,CAIRGGTSGHTDTQYF,TGTGCCATCAGGGGAGGGACTAGCGGGCACACAGATACGCAGTATTTT
TRBV28,.,.,TRBJ2-1,CASSPPGDYNEQFF,TGTGCCAGCAGTCCTCCCGGGGACTACAATGAGCAGTTCTTC
TRBV2,once,.,TRBJ2-5,CASSVKRQETQYF,TGTGCCAGCAGTGTAAAGCGGCAAGAGACCCAGTACTTC
TRBV5-4,.,.,TRBJ2-6,CASSFYVSGANVLTF,TGTGCCAGCAGCTTTTATGTCTCCGGGGCCAACGTCCTGACTTTC
TRBV7-3,once,TRBD1,TRBJ2-2,CASSAPDRVPGELFF,TGTGCCAGCAGCGCCCCGGACAGGGTCCCCGGGGAGCTGTTTTTT
TRBV10-3,.,TRBD1,TRBJ1-1,CAISERDREAEAFF,TGTGCCATCAGTGAGCGGGACAGGGAGGCTGAAGCTTTCTTT
TRBV9,.,.,TRBJ2-3,CASSATGYPTDTQYF,TGTGCCAGCAGCGCCACCGGGTACCCCACAGATACGCAGTATTTT
TRBV6-6,.,TRBD1,TRBJ2-1,CASSPKQGARDNEQFF,TGTGCCAGCAGTCCCAAACAGGGGGCAAGGGACAATGAGCAGTTCTTC
TRBV5-1,.,.,TRBJ1-3,CASSQDSSGNTIYF,TGCGCCAGCAGCCAAGACAGCTCTGGAAACACCATATATTTT
TRBV7-3,once,TRBD2,TRBJ2-1,CASSSSSGSYNEQFF,TGTGCCAGCAGCTCCAGTAGCGGGTCCTACAATGAGCAGTTCTTC
TRBV6-5,once,TRBD1,TRBJ2-7,CASSRDRDHEQYF,TGTGCCAGCTCCCGAGACAGGGACCACGAGCAGTACTTC
TRBV7-8,.,.,TRBJ2-5,CASSRAGTPRYQETQYF,TGTGCCAGCAGCCGGGCAGGCACACCTCGCTACCAAGAGACCCAGTACTTC
TRBV28,.,.,TRBJ1-4,CASSLSGNNEKLFF,TGTGCCAGCAGTTTATCAGGGAATAATGAAAAACTGTTTTTT
TRBV30,.,TRBD2,TRBJ2-7,CAWSVAGVYEQYF,TGTGCCTGGAGTGTAGCGGGAGTCTACGAGCAGTACTTC
TRBV11-2,.,.,TRBJ2-7,CASSLELSYEQYF,TGTGCCAGCAGCTTAGAACTGTCCTACGAGCAGTACTTC
TRBV11-2,.,TRBD2,TRBJ2-1,CASSLVSSGAFRSEQFF,TGTGCCAGCAGCTTAGTTTCTAGCGGGGCATTTCGTAGTGAGCAGTTCTTC
TRBV12-3/TRBV12-4,.,TRBD1,TRBJ1-1,CASSQTDRPEAFF,TGTGCCAGCAGTCAAACGGACAGGCCTGAAGCTTTCTTT
TRBV2,.,.,TRBJ2-5,CASTAGRETQYF,TGTGCCAGCACCGCGGGGAGGGAGACCCAGTACTTC
TRBV2,.,TRBD1,TRBJ2-6,CASNDRGASGANVLTF,TGTGCCAGCAATGACAGGGGGGCCTCTGGGGCCAACGTCCTGACTTTC
TRBV2,once,TRBD2,TRBJ2-7,CASSHPSGRFF,TGTGCCAGCAGTCACCCTAGCGGGAGGTTCTTC
TRBV27,.,.,TRBJ2-1,CASLQGNNEQFF,TGTGCCAGCCTTCAGGGAAACAATGAGCAGTTCTTC
TRBV4-1,.,.,TRBJ2-7,CASSQATVSSYEQYF,TGCGCCAGCAGCCAAGCGACAGTGAGCTCCTACGAGCAGTACTTC
TRBV27,.,TRBD1,TRBJ1-5,CASSLGTGVHGNQPQHF,TGTGCCAGCAGTTTAGGGACAGGGGTACATGGCAATCAGCCCCAGCATTTT